This T cell receptor (beta chain) is drawn from a study of CD8 T cells in ankylosing spondylitis. This clonotype was found a few times. Its target is not known. Study-wide findings and caveats: One TCR beta motif, made up of several highly homologous variants, appeared characteristic of ankylosing spondylitis blood. Clones linked to the disease showed a CD8+ phenotype. They occurred at relatively low frequencies in peripheral blood. Certain motif variants had earlier been reported in reactive arthritis synovial fluid and blood.

In making TCR beta libraries, quantitative 5'-RACE with molecular barcodes was used. One entry per CDR3 protein results from TCRdb running MiXCR on the 5' RACE reads. The sample contains tens of thousands of distinct CDR3 sequences, over 5% of which appear only once. Germline-derived CDR1 and CDR2 are MDHEN and SYDVKM. The CDR3 runs 15 residues. V was pared by 4 bases and J by 3 bases, with 15 bases between. Specimen: synovial fluid, either unsorted or a sorted T cell fraction (not recorded which). The J gene is TRBJ1-1, the V gene TRBV28, with D possibly matching TRBD1 (5 bases). This receptor was identified in a male donor with ankylosing spondylitis. The CDR3 coding sequence is TGTGCCAGCAGTTCGACACTGGGGCTTGACACTGAAGCTTTCTTT. Residues: CASSSTLGLDTEAFF.